This T cell receptor (beta chain) was profiled in a study of OX40 agonist ivuxolimab in advanced cancers. A note on the overall study: Ivuxolimab was an agonistic, fully human IgG2 monoclonal antibody directed against OX40 (CD134), a costimulatory receptor. Intravenous ivuxolimab was administered to patients every 2 weeks at six dose levels: 0.01, 0.1, 0.3, 1.5, 3 and 10 mg/kg. Of the approximately 50 dose-escalation patients, hepatocellular carcinoma was present in roughly 19, melanoma in approximately 15, renal cell carcinoma in 9 and head and neck cancer in 9. The dose-escalation cohort was over 70% male with a mean age of approximately 60 years, ranging from roughly 20 to 80. Patients were allowed to have had prior anti-PD-1, anti-PD-L1 or anti-CTLA-4 therapy, and 40% of the dose-escalation patients had previously received checkpoint inhibitors. Partial responses were achieved by three dose-escalation patients, of whom one had hepatocellular carcinoma and two had cutaneous melanoma. The purpose of peripheral TCRbeta sequencing was to test whether ivuxolimab changed TCR sequence diversity and led to clonal T-cell expansion. The paper reports the monotherapy dose-escalation portion (N of about 47 patients) of the phase I ivuxolimab trial.

The trial excluded patients who had a history of autoimmune disease or were on systemic immunosuppression. Peripheral blood for TCR sequencing was collected from all dose cohorts at baseline, on cycle 4 day 1, and on cycle 7 day 1. The samples were taken from a phase I, first-in-human, multicenter, open-label dose-escalation trial of ivuxolimab. Adults with locally advanced or metastatic melanoma, renal cell carcinoma, hepatocellular carcinoma or head and neck squamous cell carcinoma were enrolled in the trial. CD4+ and CD8+ T cells were sorted separately from peripheral blood before TCR sequencing. A word on this clone: The clone's antigen remains unknown. Per-base qualities were not stored, and no clone one base away is much larger.

Results the study describes overall, beyond this receptor: Low levels of normalized T-cell clonal expansion were also seen in some patients who did not respond. In the 0.1-3.0 mg/kg groups, partial responders had among the lowest normalized peripheral clonal expansion, particularly in CD8+ T cells. After ivuxolimab, CD8+ T cells had more expanded clones than CD4+ T cells on average. The antigen specificity of the peripheral T cells that underwent clonal expansion was not determined. At doses of 0.1 to 3.0 mg/kg, clonal expansion of both CD4+ and CD8+ blood T cells was observed from baseline to week 6.

Genomic DNA was extracted from sorted cells for sequencing of the TCRbeta CDR3 region. The immunoSEQ Assay was used to sequence the TCRbeta CDR3 regions. TCRdb retrieved this table from immuneACCESS and kept in-frame rearrangements only. Not all clones are present; in checked studies, unresolved V genes account for under half, and no reason is known for the remainder. This sample is represented by 85,000 to 100,000 clones; around 87% of them were singletons. The ten top clones hold about 4.5% of the sample. This specimen consisted of CD4+ or CD8+ T cells sorted from blood, obtained in a trial of the OX40 agonist ivuxolimab. This TCR came from an adult with an advanced solid tumor such as melanoma, head and neck, liver or kidney cancer.

For the CDR3, the sequence is CASSPPGGYTGELFF. Here is the DNA: TGTGCCAGCAGCCCTCCCGGCGGATACACCGGGGAGCTGTTTTTT. The rearrangement combines TRBV7-2 with TRBJ2-2, with the D gene not clear enough to name. V is shortened by 5 bases, J by 3 bases, and the region joining them spans 13 bases. The cysteine opens and the phenylalanine closes a CDR3 of 15 amino acids. Left in the record is the CDR3 DNA by itself, 45 bases read in frame from the first base. CDR1 and CDR2 were assigned from the germline V gene as SGHTA and FQGNSA.